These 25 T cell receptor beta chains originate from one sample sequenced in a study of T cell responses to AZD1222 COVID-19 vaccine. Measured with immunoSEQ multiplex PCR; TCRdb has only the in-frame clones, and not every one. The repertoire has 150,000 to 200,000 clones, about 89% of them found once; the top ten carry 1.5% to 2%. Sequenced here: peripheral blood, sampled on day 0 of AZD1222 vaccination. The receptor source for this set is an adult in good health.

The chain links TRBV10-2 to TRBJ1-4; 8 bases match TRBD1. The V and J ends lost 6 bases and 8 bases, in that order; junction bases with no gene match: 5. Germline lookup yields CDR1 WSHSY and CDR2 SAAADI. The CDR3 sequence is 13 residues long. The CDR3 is CASSGTGTEKLFF. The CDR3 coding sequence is TGCGCCAGCAGCGGGACAGGAACGGAAAAACTGTTTTTT.

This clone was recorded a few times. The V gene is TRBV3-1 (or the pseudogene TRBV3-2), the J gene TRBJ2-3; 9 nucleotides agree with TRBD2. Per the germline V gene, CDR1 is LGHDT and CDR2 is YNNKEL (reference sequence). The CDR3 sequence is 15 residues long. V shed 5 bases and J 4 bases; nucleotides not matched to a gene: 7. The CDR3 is CASSKVAGASDTQYF. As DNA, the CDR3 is TGTGCCAGCAGCAAAGTAGCGGGAGCGTCAGATACGCAGTATTTT.

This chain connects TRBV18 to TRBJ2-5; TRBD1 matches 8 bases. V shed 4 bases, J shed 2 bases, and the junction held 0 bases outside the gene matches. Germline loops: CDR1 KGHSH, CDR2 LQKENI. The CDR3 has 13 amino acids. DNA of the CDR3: TGTGCCAGCTCACGGGACAGGCAAGAGACCCAGTACTTC. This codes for CASSRDRQETQYF.

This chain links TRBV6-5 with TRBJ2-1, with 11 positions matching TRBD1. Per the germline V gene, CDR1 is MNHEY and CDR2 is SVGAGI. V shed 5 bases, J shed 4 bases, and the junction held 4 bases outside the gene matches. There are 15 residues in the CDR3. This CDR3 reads CASSPRDRGYNEQFF. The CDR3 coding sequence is TGTGCCAGCAGTCCCCGGGACAGGGGGTACAATGAGCAGTTCTTC.

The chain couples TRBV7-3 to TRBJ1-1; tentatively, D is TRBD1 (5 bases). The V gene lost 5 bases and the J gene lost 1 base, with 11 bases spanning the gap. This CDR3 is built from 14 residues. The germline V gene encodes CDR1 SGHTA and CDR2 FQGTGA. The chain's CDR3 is CASSITGGNTEAFF. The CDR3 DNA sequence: TGTGCCAGCAGCATTACGGGGGGGAACACTGAAGCTTTCTTT.

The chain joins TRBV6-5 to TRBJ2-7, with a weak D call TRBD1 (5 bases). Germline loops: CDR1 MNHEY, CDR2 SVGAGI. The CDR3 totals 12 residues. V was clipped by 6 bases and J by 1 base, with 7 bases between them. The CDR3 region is CASRTGSYEQYV. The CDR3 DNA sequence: TGTGCCAGCAGAACAGGTTCCTACGAGCAGTACGTC.

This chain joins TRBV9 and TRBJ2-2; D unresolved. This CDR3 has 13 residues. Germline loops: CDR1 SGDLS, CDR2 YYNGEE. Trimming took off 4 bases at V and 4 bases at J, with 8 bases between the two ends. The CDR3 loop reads CASSLDPTGELFF. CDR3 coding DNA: TGTGCCAGCAGCTTGGACCCCACCGGGGAGCTGTTTTTT.

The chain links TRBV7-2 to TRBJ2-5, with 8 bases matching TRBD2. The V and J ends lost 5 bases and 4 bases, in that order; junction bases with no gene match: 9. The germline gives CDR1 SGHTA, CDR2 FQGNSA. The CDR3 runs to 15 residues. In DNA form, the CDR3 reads TGTGCCAGCAGCACACGGGGGGGCAAGCGAGAGACCCAGTACTTC. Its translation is CASSTRGGKRETQYF.

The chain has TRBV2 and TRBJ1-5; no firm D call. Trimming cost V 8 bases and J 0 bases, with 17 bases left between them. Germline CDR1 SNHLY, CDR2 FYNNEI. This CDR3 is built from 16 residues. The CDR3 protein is CASSRRFRNSNQPQHF. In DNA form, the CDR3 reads TGTGCCAGCTCCCGGAGGTTTCGAAATAGCAATCAGCCCCAGCATTTT.

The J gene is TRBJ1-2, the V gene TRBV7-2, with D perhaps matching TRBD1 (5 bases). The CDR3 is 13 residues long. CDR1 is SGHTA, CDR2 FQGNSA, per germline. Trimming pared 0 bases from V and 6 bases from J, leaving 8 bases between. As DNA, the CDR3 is TGTGCCAGCAGCTTAGCAGTCAGGGATGGCTACACCTTC. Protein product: CASSLAVRDGYTF.

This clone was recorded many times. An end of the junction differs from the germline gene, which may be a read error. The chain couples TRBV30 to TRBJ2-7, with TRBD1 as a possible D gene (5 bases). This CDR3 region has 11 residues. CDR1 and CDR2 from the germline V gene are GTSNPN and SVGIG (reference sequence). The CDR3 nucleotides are TGTGCCTGGAGTGCACAGGATGACGGCCACTTC. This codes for CAWSAQDDGHF.

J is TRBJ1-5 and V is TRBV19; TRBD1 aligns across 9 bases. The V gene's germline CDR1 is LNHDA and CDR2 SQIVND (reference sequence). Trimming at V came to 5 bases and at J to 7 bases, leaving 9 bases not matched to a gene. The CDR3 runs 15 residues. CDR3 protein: CASSFRDREGQPQHF. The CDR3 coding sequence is TGTGCCAGTAGTTTCCGGGACAGGGAAGGGCAGCCCCAGCATTTT.

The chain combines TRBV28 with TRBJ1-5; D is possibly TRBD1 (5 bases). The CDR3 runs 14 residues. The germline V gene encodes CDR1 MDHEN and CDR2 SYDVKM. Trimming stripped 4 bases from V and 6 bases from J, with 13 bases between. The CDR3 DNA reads TGTGCCAGCAGTTGGTCAGGGAACGGTCAGCCCCAGCATTTT. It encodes CASSWSGNGQPQHF. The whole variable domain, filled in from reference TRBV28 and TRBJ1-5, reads DVKVTQSSRYLVKRTGEKVFLECVQDMDHENMFWYRQDPGLGLRLIYFSYDVKMKEKGDIPEGYSVSREKKERFSLILESASTNQTSMYLCASSWSGNGQPQHFGDGTRLSIL.

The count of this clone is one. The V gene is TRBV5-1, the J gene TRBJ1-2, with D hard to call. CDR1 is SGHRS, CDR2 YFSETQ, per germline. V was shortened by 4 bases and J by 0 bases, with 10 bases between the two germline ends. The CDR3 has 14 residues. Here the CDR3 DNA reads TGCGCCAGCAGCCCCAGAACAGCTAACTATGGCTACACCTTC. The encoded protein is CASSPRTANYGYTF.

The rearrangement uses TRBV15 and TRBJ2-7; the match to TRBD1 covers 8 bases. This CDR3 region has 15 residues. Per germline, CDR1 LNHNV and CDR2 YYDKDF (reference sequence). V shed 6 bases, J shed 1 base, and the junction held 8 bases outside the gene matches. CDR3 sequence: CATSSTGAASYEQYF. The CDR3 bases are TGTGCCACCAGTTCGACAGGGGCAGCGTCCTACGAGCAGTACTTC.

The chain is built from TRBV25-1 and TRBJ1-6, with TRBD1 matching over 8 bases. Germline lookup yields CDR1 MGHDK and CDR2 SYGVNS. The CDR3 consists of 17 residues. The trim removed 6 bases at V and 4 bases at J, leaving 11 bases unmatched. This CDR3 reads CASSPYSGQAYNSPLHF. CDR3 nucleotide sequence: TGTGCCAGCAGCCCTTACTCGGGACAGGCTTATAATTCACCCCTCCACTTT. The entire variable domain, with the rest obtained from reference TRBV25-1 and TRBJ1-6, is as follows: EADIYQTPRYLVIGTGKKITLECSQTMGHDKMYWYQQDPGMELHLIHYSYGVNSTEKGDLSSESTVSRIRTEHFPLTLESARPSHTSQYLCASSPYSGQAYNSPLHFGNGTRLTVT.

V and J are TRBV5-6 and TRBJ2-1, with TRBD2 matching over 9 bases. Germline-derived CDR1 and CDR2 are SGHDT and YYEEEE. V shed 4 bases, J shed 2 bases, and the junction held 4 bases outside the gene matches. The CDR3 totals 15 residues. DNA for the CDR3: TGTGCCAGCAGCAGAAGACTAGCGGCCTACAATGAGCAGTTCTTC. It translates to CASSRRLAAYNEQFF.

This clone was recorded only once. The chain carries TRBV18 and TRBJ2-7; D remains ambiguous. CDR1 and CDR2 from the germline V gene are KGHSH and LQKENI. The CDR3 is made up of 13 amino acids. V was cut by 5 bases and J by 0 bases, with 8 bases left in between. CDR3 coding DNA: TGTGCCAGCTCAAAAAGGGACTCCTACGAGCAGTACTTC. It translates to CASSKRDSYEQYF. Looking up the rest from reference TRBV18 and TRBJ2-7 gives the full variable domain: NAGVMQNPRHLVRRRGQEARLRCSPMKGHSHVYWYRQLPEEGLKFMVYLQKENIIDESGMPKERFSAEFPKEGPSILRIQQVVRGDSAAYFCASSKRDSYEQYFGPGTRLTVT.

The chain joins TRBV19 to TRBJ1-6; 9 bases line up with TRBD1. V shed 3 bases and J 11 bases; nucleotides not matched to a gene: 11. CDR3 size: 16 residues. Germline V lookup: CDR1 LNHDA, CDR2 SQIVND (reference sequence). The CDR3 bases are TGTGCCAGTAGTATTACAGGGGGCGAAGGTTGGACACCCCTCCACTTT. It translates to CASSITGGEGWTPLHF.

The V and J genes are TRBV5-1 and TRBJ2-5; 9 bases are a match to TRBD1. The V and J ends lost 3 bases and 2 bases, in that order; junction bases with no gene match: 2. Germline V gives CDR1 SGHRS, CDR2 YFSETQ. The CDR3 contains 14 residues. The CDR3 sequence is CASSSGTGQETQYF. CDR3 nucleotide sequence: TGCGCCAGCAGCTCAGGGACAGGGCAAGAGACCCAGTACTTC.

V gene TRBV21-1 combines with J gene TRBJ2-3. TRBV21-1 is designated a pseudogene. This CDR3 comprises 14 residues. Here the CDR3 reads CASSWFRRTDTQYF. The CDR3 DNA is TGTGCCAGCAGCTGGTTCAGACGCACAGATACGCAGTATTTT.

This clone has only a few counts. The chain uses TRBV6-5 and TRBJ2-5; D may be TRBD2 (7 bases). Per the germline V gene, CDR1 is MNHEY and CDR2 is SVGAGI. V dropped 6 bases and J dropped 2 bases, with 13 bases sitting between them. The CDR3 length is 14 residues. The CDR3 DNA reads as TGTGCCAGCAGAGGGGGGGGATGGCAAGAGACCCAGTACTTC. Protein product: CASRGGGWQETQYF.

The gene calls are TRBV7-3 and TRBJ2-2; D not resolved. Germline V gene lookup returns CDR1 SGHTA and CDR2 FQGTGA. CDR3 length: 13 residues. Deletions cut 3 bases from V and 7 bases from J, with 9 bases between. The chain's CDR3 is CASSLTQDGELFF. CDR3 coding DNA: TGTGCCAGCAGCTTGACTCAAGACGGGGAGCTGTTTTTT.

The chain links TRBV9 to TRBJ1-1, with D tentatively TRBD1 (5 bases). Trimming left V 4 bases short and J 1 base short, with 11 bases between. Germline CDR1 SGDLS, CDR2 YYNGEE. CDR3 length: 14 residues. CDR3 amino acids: CASSLGTGNTEAFF. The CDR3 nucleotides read TGTGCCAGCAGCCTGGGGACGGGGAACACTGAAGCTTTCTTT.

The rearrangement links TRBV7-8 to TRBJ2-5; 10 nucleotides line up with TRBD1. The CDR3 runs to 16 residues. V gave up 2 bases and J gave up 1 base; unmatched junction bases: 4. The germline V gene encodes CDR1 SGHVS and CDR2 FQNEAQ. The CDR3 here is CASSLSGTGVQETQYF. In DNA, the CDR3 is TGTGCCAGCAGCTTATCTGGGACAGGGGTCCAAGAGACCCAGTACTTC. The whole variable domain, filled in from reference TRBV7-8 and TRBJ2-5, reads GAGVSQSPRYKVAKRGQDVALRCDPISGHVSLFWYQQALGQGPEFLTYFQNEAQLDKSGLPSDRFFAERPEGSVSTLKIQRTQQEDSAVYLCASSLSGTGVQETQYFGPGTRLLVL.